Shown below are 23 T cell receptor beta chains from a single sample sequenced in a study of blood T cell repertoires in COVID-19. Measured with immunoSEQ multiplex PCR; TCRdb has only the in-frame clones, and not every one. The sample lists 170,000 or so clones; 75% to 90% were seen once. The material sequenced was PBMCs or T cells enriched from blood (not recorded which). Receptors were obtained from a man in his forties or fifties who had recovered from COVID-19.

The CDR3 bases are TGTGCCAGCAGTAGAATCCGGGACAGGGGCCACACTGAAGCTTTCTTT. Translating it yields CASSRIRDRGHTEAFF. The rearrangement links TRBV28 to TRBJ1-1, with TRBD1 matching over 10 bases. The germline CDR1 and CDR2 sequences are MDHEN and SYDVKM. With 5 bases clipped from V and 3 bases from J, the junction kept 9 bases outside the gene matches. This CDR3 has 16 residues.

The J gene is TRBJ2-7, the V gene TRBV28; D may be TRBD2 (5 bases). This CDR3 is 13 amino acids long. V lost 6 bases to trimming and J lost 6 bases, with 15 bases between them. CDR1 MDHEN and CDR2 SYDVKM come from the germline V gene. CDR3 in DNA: TGTGCCAGCAGCCGAGGAGAAGGGAGCGAGCAGTACTTC. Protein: CASSRGEGSEQYF.

The CDR3 DNA is TGTGCCAGCAGCTCAGGCGCGGGCTACGAGCAGTACTTC. Protein product: CASSSGAGYEQYF. The chain has TRBV11-3 and TRBJ2-7; possibly TRBD2 for D (5 bases). The CDR3 runs 13 residues. CDR1 SGHNT and CDR2 YENEEA come from the germline V gene. V lost 4 bases to trimming and J lost 3 bases, with 10 bases between them.

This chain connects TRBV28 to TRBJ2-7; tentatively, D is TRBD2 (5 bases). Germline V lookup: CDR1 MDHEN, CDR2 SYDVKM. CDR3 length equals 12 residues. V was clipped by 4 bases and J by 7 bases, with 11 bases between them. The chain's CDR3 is CASSSDLGEQYF. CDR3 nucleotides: TGTGCCAGCAGTTCGGACTTGGGGGAGCAGTACTTC. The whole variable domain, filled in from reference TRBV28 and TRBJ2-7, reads DVKVTQSSRYLVKRTGEKVFLECVQDMDHENMFWYRQDPGLGLRLIYFSYDVKMKEKGDIPEGYSVSREKKERFSLILESASTNQTSMYLCASSSDLGEQYFGPGTRLTVT.

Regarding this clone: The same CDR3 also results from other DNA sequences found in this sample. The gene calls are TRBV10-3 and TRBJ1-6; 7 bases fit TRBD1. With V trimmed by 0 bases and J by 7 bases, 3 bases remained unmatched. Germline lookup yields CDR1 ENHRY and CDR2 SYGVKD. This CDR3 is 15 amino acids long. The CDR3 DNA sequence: TGTGCCATCAGTGAGTCGGGGGACAGAAATTCACCCCTCCACTTT. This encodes CAISESGDRNSPLHF.

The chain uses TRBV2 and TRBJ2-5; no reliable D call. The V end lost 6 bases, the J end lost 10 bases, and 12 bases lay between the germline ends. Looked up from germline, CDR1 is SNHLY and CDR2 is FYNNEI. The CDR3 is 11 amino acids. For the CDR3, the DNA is TGTGCCAGCAGATTACAGAAGAACCAGTACTTC. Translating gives CASRLQKNQYF.

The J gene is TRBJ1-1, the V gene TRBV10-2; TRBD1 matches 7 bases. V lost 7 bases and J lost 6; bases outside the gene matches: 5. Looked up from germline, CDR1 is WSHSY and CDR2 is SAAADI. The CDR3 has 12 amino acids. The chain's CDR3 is CASTQTGSEAFF. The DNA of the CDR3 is TGCGCCAGCACCCAGACAGGGTCTGAAGCTTTCTTT.

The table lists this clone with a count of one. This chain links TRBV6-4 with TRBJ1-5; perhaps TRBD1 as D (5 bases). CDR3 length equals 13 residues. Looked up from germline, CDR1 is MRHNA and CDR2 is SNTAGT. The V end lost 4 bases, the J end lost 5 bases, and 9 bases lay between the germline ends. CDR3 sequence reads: CASSGIRDQPQHF. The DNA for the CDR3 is TGTGCCAGCAGTGGAATCAGGGATCAGCCCCAGCATTTT.

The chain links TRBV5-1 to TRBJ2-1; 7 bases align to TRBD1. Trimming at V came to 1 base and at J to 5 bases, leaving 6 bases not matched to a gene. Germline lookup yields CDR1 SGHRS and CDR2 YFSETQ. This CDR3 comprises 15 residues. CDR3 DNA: TGCGCCAGCAGCTTGCGAGGGGGCCCCGACAATGAGCAGTTCTTC. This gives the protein CASSLRGGPDNEQFF. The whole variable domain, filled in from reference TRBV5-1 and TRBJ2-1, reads KAGVTQTPRYLIKTRGQQVTLSCSPISGHRSVSWYQQTPGQGLQFLFEYFSETQRNKGNFPGRFSGRQFSNSRSEMNVSTLELGDSALYLCASSLRGGPDNEQFFGPGTRLTVL.

The CDR3 spells CASSSNRIYGYTF. CDR3 DNA sequence: TGTGCCAGCAGTTCTAACAGGATCTATGGCTACACCTTC. The rearrangement joins TRBV12-3 or TRBV12-4 to TRBJ1-2, with D perhaps TRBD1 (5 bases). The V end was cut by 4 bases, the J end by 4 bases, with 10 bases between. This CDR3 comprises 13 residues.

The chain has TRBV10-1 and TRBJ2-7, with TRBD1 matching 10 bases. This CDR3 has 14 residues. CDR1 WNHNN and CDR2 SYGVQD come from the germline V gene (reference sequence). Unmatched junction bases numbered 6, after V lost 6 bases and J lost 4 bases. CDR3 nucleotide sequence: TGCGCCAGCAGCCGAGACAGGGGGCAATACGAGCAGTACTTC. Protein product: CASSRDRGQYEQYF.

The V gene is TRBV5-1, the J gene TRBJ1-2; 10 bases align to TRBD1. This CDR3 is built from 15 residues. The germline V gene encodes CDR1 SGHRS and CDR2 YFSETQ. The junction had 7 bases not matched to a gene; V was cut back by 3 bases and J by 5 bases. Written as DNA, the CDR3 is TGCGCCAGCAGCTCCAGCCCGGGACAGGGGTATGGCTACACCTTC. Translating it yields CASSSSPGQGYGYTF.

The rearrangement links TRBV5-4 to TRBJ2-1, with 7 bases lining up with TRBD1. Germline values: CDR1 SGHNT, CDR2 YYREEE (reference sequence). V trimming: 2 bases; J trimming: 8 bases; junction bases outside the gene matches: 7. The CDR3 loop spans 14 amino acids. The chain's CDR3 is CASSFRTGTDEQFF. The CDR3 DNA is TGTGCCAGCAGCTTTCGGACAGGCACGGATGAGCAGTTCTTC.

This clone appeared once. The CDR3 protein is CASRLGRSTEAFF. CDR3 nucleotide sequence: TGTGCCAGTAGGCTGGGCAGGTCTACTGAAGCTTTCTTT. The chain uses TRBV19 and TRBJ1-1; D unresolved. Germline CDR1 reads LNHDA; CDR2 reads SQIVND (reference sequence). V lost 6 bases and J lost 5, with 13 bases in between. The CDR3 has 13 amino acids.

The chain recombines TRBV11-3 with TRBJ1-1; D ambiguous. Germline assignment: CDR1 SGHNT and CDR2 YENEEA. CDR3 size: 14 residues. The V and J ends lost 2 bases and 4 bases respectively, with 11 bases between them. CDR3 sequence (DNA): TGTGCCAGCAGCTTATTCAAACAGTTCACTGAAGCTTTCTTT. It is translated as CASSLFKQFTEAFF.

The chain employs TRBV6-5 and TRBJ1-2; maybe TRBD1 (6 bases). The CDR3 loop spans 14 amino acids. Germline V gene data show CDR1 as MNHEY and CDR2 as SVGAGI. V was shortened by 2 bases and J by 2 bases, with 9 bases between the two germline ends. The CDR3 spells CASSYGGGNYGYTF. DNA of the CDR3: TGTGCCAGCAGTTACGGGGGCGGAAACTATGGCTACACCTTC.

CDR3 coding DNA: TGTGCCAGCGTTAGAGGGCGGGAGAACACTGAAGCTTTCTTT. This gives the protein CASVRGRENTEAFF. The rearrangement uses TRBV2 and TRBJ1-1; no clear D. This CDR3 comprises 14 residues. The V end was cut by 8 bases, the J end by 1 base, with 14 bases between. In germline, CDR1 is SNHLY, CDR2 FYNNEI.

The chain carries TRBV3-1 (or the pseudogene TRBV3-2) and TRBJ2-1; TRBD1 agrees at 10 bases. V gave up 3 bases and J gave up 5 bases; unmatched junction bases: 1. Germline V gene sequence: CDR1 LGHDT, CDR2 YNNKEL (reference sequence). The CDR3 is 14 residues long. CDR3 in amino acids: CASSHGTGDNEQFF. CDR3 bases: TGTGCCAGCAGCCACGGGACAGGGGACAATGAGCAGTTCTTC.

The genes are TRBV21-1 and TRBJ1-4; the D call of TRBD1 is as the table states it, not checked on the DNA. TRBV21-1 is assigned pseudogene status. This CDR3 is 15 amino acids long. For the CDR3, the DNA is TGTGCCAGCAGCAAAGTGCAAACCAGGAAGGAAAAACTGTTTTTT. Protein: CASSKVQTRKEKLFF.

Written as DNA, the CDR3 is TGTGCCAGCAGCCCTGGGACTAGCGGGGGGGCAAGGGAGACCCAGTACTTC. Amino acids: CASSPGTSGGARETQYF. The chain recombines TRBV5-4 with TRBJ2-5, with 16 positions matching TRBD2. The V gene's germline CDR1 is SGHNT and CDR2 YYREEE (reference sequence). The CDR3 covers 17 residues. The J segment lost 5 bases and the V segment lost 4 bases, leaving 8 bases of the junction unmatched.

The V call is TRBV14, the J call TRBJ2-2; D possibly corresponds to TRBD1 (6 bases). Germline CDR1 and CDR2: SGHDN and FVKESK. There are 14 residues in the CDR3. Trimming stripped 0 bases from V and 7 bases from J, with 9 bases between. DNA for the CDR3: TGTGCCAGCAGCCAAGAAAGGGGGTACGGGGAGCTGTTTTTT. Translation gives CASSQERGYGELFF. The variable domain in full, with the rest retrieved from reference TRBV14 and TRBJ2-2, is EAGVTQFPSHSVIEKGQTVTLRCDPISGHDNLYWYRRVMGKEIKFLLHFVKESKQDESGMPNNRFLAERTGGTYSTLKVQPAELEDSGVYFCASSQERGYGELFFGEGSRLTVL.

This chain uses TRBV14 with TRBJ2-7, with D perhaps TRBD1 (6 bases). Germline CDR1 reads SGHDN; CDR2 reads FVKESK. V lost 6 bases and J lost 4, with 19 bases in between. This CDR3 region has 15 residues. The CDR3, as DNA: TGTGCCAGCAGTCACCCCCCGGGACATCTTTACGAGCAGTACTTC. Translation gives CASSHPPGHLYEQYF.

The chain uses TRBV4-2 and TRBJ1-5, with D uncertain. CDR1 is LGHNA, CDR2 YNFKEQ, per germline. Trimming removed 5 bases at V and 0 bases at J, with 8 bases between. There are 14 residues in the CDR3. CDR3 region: CASSTPRSNQPQHF. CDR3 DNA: TGTGCCAGCAGCACACCCCGTAGCAATCAGCCCCAGCATTTT.